This is a list of T cell receptor beta chains from one sample in a study of CD8 T cells in ankylosing spondylitis. One entry per CDR3 protein results from TCRdb running MiXCR on the 5' RACE reads. The table shows a few hundred thousand distinct CDR3 sequences, with 15% to 20% occurring only once. What was sequenced was blood, either unsorted or a sorted T cell fraction (not recorded which). These receptors were collected from a male donor with ankylosing spondylitis or in good health (not recorded which). Both conserved end residues are part of each CDR3. Fields, in order: clone size, J gene, D gene, V gene, CDR3 DNA, CDR3 protein. The D gene is left open where the match is weak. The size of a clone is reported for some rows only, either as once, few or many, or as a class for expanded clones.

- TRBJ2-1 - TRBV9 TGTGCCAGCAGCGTAGATGGGGAGTCCTACAATGAGCAGTTCTTC CASSVDGESYNEQFF
few TRBJ2-4 TRBD2 TRBV25-1 TGTGCCAGCAGTCCGGGGGGAAACATTCAGTACTTC CASSPGGNIQYF
- TRBJ2-3 TRBD1 TRBV28 TGTGCCAGCAGTCCTGACAGGGTAGTTGCAGATACGCAGTATTTT CASSPDRVVADTQYF
- TRBJ1-4 TRBD1 TRBV18 TGTGCCAGCTCACCCCTGGACAGGGGTATAGGAAAACTGTTTTTT CASSPLDRGIGKLFF
few TRBJ1-2 - TRBV9 TGTGCCAGCAGCGCGGACGGATACTATGGCTACACCTTC CASSADGYYGYTF
many TRBJ2-5 - TRBV20-1 TGCAGTGCTAGAGATCTGGCTGAAGAGACCCAGTACTTC CSARDLAEETQYF
- TRBJ2-2 - TRBV5-1 TGCGCCAGCAGCTTGGGCCAACCGGGGCCCGGGGAGCTGTTTTTT CASSLGQPGPGELFF
few TRBJ2-3 TRBD1 TRBV5-5 TGTGCCAGCAGCTTGTCGGCAGGGGGAAACACAGATACGCAGTATTTT CASSLSAGGNTDTQYF
few TRBJ2-2 - TRBV9 TGTGCCAGCAGCGTAGGGAGGGGTCAGAACACCGGGGAGCTGTTTTTT CASSVGRGQNTGELFF
- TRBJ2-6 - TRBV12-3/TRBV12-4 TGTGCCAGCAGTTTTGGCCCACAGGGCTCTGGGGCCAACGTCCTGACTTTC CASSFGPQGSGANVLTF
- TRBJ2-1 - TRBV7-4 TGTGCCAGCAGGCCGCCGGCCATGGGGGTTTACAATGAGCAGTTCTTC CASRPPAMGVYNEQFF
- TRBJ2-5 TRBD1 TRBV20-1 TGCAGTGCTGGGGACAGGGGAGCAGAGACCCAGTACTTC CSAGDRGAETQYF
many TRBJ1-2 - TRBV5-1 TGCGCCAGCAGCCCCGTTGGCAGGGGTACCATCTATGGGGGCTACACCTTC CASSPVGRGTIYGGYTF
many TRBJ1-5 - TRBV7-2 TGTGCCAGCAGCTTTGGACAGCCCCAGCATTTT CASSFGQPQHF
few TRBJ2-2 TRBD2 TRBV4-1 TGCGCCAGCAGCCCTAACGGAGCGGGGGGGCGTTCCACCGGGGAGCTGTTTTTT CASSPNGAGGRSTGELFF
- TRBJ1-5 - TRBV7-2 TGTGCCAGCAGCTTAGGAGATTACCGCAATCAGCCCCAGCATTTT CASSLGDYRNQPQHF
many TRBJ2-1 TRBD1 TRBV5-6 TGTGCCAGCCGGGACAGGGCTTATGAGCAGTTCTTC CASRDRAYEQFF
- TRBJ2-4 TRBD1 TRBV20-1 TGCAGTGCTAGAGATCAGGGACAGGGGCGGATTAAAAACATTCAGTACTTC CSARDQGQGRIKNIQYF
- TRBJ2-2 - TRBV30 TGTGCCTGGGGGGGAGTCACCGGGGAGCTGTTTTTT CAWGGVTGELFF
- TRBJ2-3 - TRBV18 TGTGCCAGCTCACCACCACAAGCGAAGGAGACAGATACGCAGTATTTT CASSPPQAKETDTQYF
- TRBJ1-2 - TRBV3-1 TGTGCCAGCAGCCAAGGTTCACGGGCATCCTATGGCTACACCTTC CASSQGSRASYGYTF
- TRBJ2-5 TRBD2 TRBV12-3/TRBV12-4 TGTGCCAGCAGTCGACTAGCGATATTGGAGACCCAGTACTTC CASSRLAILETQYF
many TRBJ2-2 - TRBV29-1 TGCAGCGTTGGAGTGACACGGAACACCGGGGAGCTGTTTTTT CSVGVTRNTGELFF
few TRBJ2-1 TRBD2 TRBV6-1 TGTGCCAGCAGTGAAGACCTAGCGGGAATCAATGAGCAGTTCTTC CASSEDLAGINEQFF
- TRBJ2-3 TRBD2 TRBV7-3 TGTGCCAGCAGCTCAACTAGCGGGGGGGCTGGTACGCAGTATTTT CASSSTSGGAGTQYF
few TRBJ1-5 TRBD1 TRBV24-1 TGTGCCACCAGTGATTTGCTTCCGGACAGGCGAAATCAGCCCCAGCATTTT CATSDLLPDRRNQPQHF
few TRBJ2-3 TRBD2 TRBV5-1 TGCGCCAGCAGCTTACCAAGCGGGAGGGCCGTAGATACGCAGTATTTT CASSLPSGRAVDTQYF
- TRBJ2-5 - TRBV7-2 TGTGCCAGCAGCTTAGCGGGTTGGGGACACGGCCAAGAGACCCAGTACTTC CASSLAGWGHGQETQYF
- TRBJ2-3 TRBD2 TRBV7-3 TGTGCCAGCAGCCTAAGCGGGAGGGCAGAGGATACGCAGTATTTT CASSLSGRAEDTQYF
- TRBJ2-1 - TRBV27 TGTGCCAGCATGCACGGGACTCTACTAAATGAGCAGTTCTTC CASMHGTLLNEQFF
few TRBJ2-3 - TRBV2 TGTGCCAGCAACGATCGAGGGGCCACAGATACGCAGTATTTT CASNDRGATDTQYF
- TRBJ1-5 - TRBV2 TGTGCCAGCAGTGAACCCTGGAGGTCTGATCAGCCCCAGCATTTT CASSEPWRSDQPQHF
many TRBJ1-5 - TRBV7-2 TGTGCCAGCAGCCACGAATCCGGACAAGGACAGCCCCAGCATTTT CASSHESGQGQPQHF
few TRBJ2-1 TRBD2 TRBV15 TGTGCCACCAGCAGAAAGCGGGACTACAATGAGCAGTTCTTC CATSRKRDYNEQFF
- TRBJ1-2 TRBD1 TRBV6-1 TGTGCCAGCAGAAGGACAGGACAGCAAACCTATGGCTACACCTTC CASRRTGQQTYGYTF
few TRBJ2-2 - TRBV9 TGTGCCAGCAGCGTAGGTCGGGCCGGGGAGCTGTTTTTT CASSVGRAGELFF
few TRBJ2-1 TRBD2 TRBV28 TGTGCCAGCAGTAGACTAGCGGGAGGGCGGAGTGAGCAGTTCTTC CASSRLAGGRSEQFF
few TRBJ2-2 TRBD1 TRBV5-1 TGCGCCAGCAGCTTAGAGGGGGCAACCACCGGGGAGCTGTTTTTT CASSLEGATTGELFF
few TRBJ1-1 - TRBV20-1 TGCAGTGCTCCGGCACTCCCAGGGTTGAACACTGAAGCTTTCTTT CSAPALPGLNTEAFF
many TRBJ2-1 TRBD2 TRBV3-1 TGTGCCAGCACCTCTAGCGGATGGGACAATGAGCAGTTCTTC CASTSSGWDNEQFF
few TRBJ2-2 - TRBV6-5 TGTGCCAGCAGTTACCCCGAAGGGGCGGGGGAGCTGTTTTTT CASSYPEGAGELFF
- TRBJ2-3 TRBD2 TRBV5-1 TGCGCCAGCAGCTTTCGTGCGGGAGGGCCGACAGATACGCAGTATTTT CASSFRAGGPTDTQYF